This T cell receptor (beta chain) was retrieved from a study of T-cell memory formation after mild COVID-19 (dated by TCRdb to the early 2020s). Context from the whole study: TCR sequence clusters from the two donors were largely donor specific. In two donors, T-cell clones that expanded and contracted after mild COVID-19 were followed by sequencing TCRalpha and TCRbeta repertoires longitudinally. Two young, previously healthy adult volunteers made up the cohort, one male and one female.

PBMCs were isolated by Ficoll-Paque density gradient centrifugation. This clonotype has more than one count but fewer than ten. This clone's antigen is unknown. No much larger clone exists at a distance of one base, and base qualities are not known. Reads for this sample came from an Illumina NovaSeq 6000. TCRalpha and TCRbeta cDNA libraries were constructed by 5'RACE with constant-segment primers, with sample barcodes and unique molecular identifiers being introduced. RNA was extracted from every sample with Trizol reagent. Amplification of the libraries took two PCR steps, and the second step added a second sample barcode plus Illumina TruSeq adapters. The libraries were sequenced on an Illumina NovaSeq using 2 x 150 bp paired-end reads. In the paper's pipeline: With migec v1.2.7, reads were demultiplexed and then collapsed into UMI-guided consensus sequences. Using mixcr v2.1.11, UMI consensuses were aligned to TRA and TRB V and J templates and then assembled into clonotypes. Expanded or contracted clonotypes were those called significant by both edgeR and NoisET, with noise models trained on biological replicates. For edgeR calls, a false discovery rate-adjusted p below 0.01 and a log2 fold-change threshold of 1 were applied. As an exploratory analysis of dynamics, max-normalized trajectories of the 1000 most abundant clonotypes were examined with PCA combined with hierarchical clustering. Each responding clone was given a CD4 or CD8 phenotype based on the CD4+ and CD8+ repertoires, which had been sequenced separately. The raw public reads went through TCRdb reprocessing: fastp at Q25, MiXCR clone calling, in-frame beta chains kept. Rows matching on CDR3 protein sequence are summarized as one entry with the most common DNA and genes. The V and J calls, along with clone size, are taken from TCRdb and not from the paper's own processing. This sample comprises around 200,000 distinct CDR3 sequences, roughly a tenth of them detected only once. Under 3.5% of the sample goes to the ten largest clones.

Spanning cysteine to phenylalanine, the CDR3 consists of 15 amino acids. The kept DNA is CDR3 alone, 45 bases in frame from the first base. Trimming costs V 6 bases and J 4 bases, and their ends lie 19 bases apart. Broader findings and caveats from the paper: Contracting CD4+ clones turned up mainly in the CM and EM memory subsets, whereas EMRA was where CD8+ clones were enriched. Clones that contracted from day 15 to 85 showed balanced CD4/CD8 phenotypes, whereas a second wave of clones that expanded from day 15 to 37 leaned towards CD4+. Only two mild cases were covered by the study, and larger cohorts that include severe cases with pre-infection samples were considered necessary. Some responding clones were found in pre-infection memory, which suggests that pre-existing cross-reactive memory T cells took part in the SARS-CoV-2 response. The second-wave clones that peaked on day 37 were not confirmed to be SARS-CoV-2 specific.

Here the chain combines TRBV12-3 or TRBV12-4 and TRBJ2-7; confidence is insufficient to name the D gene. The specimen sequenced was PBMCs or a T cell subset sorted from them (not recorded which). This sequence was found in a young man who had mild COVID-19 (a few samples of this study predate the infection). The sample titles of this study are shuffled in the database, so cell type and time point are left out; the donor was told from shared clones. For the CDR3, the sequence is CASSRQPSLSYEQYF. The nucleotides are TGTGCCAGCAGCCGCCAGCCTTCTCTTTCTTACGAGCAGTACTTC.